This TCR beta chain derives from a study of T cells after yellow fever vaccination. TCRdb ran MiXCR on the 5' RACE reads and lists one entry per CDR3 protein. Counted here are hundreds of thousands of distinct CDR3 sequences, over 9% occurring once; the ten biggest clones make up about 15%. The sequence was obtained from a young man who received the YFV17D yellow fever vaccine. Sequenced material: PBMCs, taken on the day of the yellow fever booster vaccination.

For the CDR3, the DNA is TGTGCCAGCAGGAGATTGACTAGCGGGAGGAACGAGCAGTACTTC. This sequence encodes CASRRLTSGRNEQYF. The chain uses TRBV27 and TRBJ2-7, with 13 bases identical to TRBD2. The CDR3 is 15 amino acids. Losses at the gene ends were 6 bases for V and 5 bases for J; bases not matched to a gene: 7. CDR1 and CDR2 (germline): MNHEY, SMNVEV (reference sequence).